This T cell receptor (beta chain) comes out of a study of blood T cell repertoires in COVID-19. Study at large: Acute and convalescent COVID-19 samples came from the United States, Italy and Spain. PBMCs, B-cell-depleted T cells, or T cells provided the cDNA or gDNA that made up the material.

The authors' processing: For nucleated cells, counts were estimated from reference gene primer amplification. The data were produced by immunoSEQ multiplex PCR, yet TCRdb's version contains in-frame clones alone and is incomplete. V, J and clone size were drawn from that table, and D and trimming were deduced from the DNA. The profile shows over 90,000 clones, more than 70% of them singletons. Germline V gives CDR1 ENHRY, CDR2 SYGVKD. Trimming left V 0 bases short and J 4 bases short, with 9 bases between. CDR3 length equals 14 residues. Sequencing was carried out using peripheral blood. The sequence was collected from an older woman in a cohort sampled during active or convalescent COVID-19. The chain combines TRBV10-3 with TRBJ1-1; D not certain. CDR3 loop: CAISESGGSTEAFF. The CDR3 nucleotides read TGTGCCATCAGTGAGTCGGGAGGGAGCACTGAAGCTTTCTTT.